This record covers a single TCR beta chain. The data stem from a study of cytomegalovirus exposure and HLA in healthy donors. Germline V gives CDR1 GTSNPN, CDR2 SVGIG (reference sequence). Trimming left V 5 bases short and J 0 bases short, with 13 bases between. CDR3 length: 14 residues. It was with 60 Vbeta and 13 Jbeta primers that the PCR ran. Per the original methods: Roughly 73 million unique TCR beta chains, roughly 11 million of them shared, were counted by a later analysis. Libraries were prepared by immunoSEQ multiplex PCR; TCRdb keeps only in-frame clonotypes and omits some of them. V and J calls and clone size are copied from that table; D and trimming were computed from the DNA. The sample includes about 60,000 clones, 70% of them seen just once.

Sequenced sample: PBMCs. The receptor comes from a woman aged 55-75 years in good health and CMV-seropositive. This chain uses TRBV30 with TRBJ1-1; no firm D call. CDR3 coding DNA: TGTGCCTGGGCCGCAAGAGTCCTGAACACTGAAGCTTTCTTT. Translating it yields CAWAARVLNTEAFF.